The 17 T cell receptor beta chains below all came from one sample that was sequenced in a study of read filtering for tumor transcriptome and immune sequencing. Molecular barcoded adaptors covering alpha/delta and beta/gamma chains were used on approximately 400 ng RNA. TCRdb reprocessed the reads with MiXCR, giving one entry per CDR3 protein. The repertoire holds around 25,000 distinct CDR3 sequences, with approximately 23% as singletons. Sequencing was carried out using a population of CD138-negative cells sorted from bone marrow. The receptors were sampled from a donor older than 35 with multiple myeloma.

This clonotype was seen many times. The rearrangement links TRBV18 to TRBJ2-6, with TRBD2 matching over 13 bases. The germline V gene has CDR1 KGHSH and CDR2 LQKENI. The CDR3 consists of 18 residues. V shed 3 bases and J 0 bases; nucleotides not matched to a gene: 2. CDR3 sequence: CASSPRLAGGSGANVLTF. The CDR3 DNA reads as TGTGCCAGCTCACCGAGACTAGCGGGGGGCTCTGGGGCCAACGTCCTGACTTTC.

In this sample, this clonotype turned up many times. The rearrangement links TRBV7-9 to TRBJ2-3, with unresolved D. The CDR3 is made up of 12 amino acids. Germline CDR1 SEHNR, CDR2 FQNEAQ (reference sequence). The ends were cut back, 7 bases at V and 3 bases at J, with 8 bases in the middle. The CDR3 reads CASTPETDTQYF. Written as DNA, the CDR3 is TGTGCCAGCACCCCTGAAACAGATACGCAGTATTTT.

The sample holds many counts of this clonotype. The chain employs TRBV6-6 and TRBJ2-5; D call uncertain. The CDR3 totals 12 residues. Germline loops: CDR1 MNHNY, CDR2 SVGAGI (reference sequence). Trimming stripped 6 bases from V and 5 bases from J, with 10 bases between. The CDR3 region has the DNA TGTGCCAGCAGCGTTAGAGAGGAGACCCAGTACTTC. This translates into CASSVREETQYF.

Points on this clonotype: It may be a read error: a sequence one base away is much more abundant. The V gene is TRBV20-1, the J gene TRBJ2-7; 7 positions agree with TRBD1. V dropped 3 bases and J dropped 5; count of bases not matched to a gene: 10. The CDR3 sequence is 14 residues long. CDR1 and CDR2 from the germline V gene are DFQATT and SNEGSKA (reference sequence). CDR3 region: CSARQDRMIDEQYF. CDR3 coding DNA: TGCAGTGCTAGGCAGGACAGGATGATCGACGAGCAGTACTTC.

The chain has TRBV20-1 and TRBJ1-5; the D gene is possibly TRBD1 (5 bases). The length of the CDR3 is 15 residues. Germline values: CDR1 DFQATT, CDR2 SNEGSKA (reference sequence). V shed 6 bases and J shed 0 bases, with 15 bases lying between them. The CDR3 spells CSASGGENSNQPQHF. In DNA, the CDR3 is TGCAGTGCCTCTGGGGGGGAAAATAGCAATCAGCCCCAGCATTTT.

Regarding this clonotype: This may come from a read error, since a much larger clone is one base off. This chain connects TRBV6-1 to TRBJ1-2, with 8 nucleotides matching TRBD1. Germline-derived CDR1 and CDR2 are MNHNS and SASEGT. This CDR3 is built from 15 residues. The CDR3 nucleotides read TGTGCCAGCAGATCTACCCAGGGGGCGGACTATGGCTGCACCTTC. Protein sequence: CASRSTQGADYGCTF.

With regard to this clonotype: The junction shows a germline mismatch at one end, possibly a read error. V is TRBV19 and J is TRBJ2-6; 10 nucleotides match TRBD2. From germline, CDR1 is LNHDA and CDR2 SQIVND (reference sequence). This CDR3 is 18 amino acids long. The CDR3 reads CASTTGLAVGSVANVLTF. As DNA, the CDR3 is TGTGCCAGTACCACAGGACTAGCGGTGGGCTCTGTGGCCAACGTCCTGACTTTC.

This clonotype appeared many times. The chain links TRBV20-1 to TRBJ2-5; 10 nucleotides agree with TRBD2. Germline assignment: CDR1 DFQATT and CDR2 SNEGSKA (reference sequence). V dropped 0 bases and J dropped 5; count of bases not matched to a gene: 18. CDR3 length: 19 amino acids. The CDR3 protein is CSARDLDLAGEGDSETQYF. The CDR3 nucleotides read TGCAGTGCTAGAGATCTCGATCTAGCGGGGGAGGGAGATTCGGAGACCCAGTACTTC.

Points on this clonotype: This may be a read error: a much more frequent sequence differs by one nucleotide. The chain carries TRBV6-2 or TRBV6-3 and TRBJ2-5; D is possibly TRBD1 or TRBD2 (5 bases each). The CDR3 extends over 13 amino acids. V was shortened by 7 bases and J by 4 bases, with 13 bases between the two germline ends. Germline values: CDR1 MNHEY, CDR2 SVGEGT. The DNA for the CDR3 is TGTGCCAGCACCGACGGGGCGCCAGAGACCCAGTACTTC. As protein: CASTDGAPETQYF.

Details on this clonotype: This may stem from a read error, because a much larger clone lies one nucleotide away. The CDR3 DNA reads as TGTGCCGGCAGCCAAGGAGGGACAAGCACAGATACGCAGTATTTT. This encodes CAGSQGGTSTDTQYF. The V gene is TRBV3-1, the J gene TRBJ2-3; D is possibly TRBD1 or TRBD2 (6 bases each). The V gene's germline CDR1 is LGHDT and CDR2 YNNKEL (reference sequence). There are 15 residues in the CDR3.

V is TRBV7-9 and J is TRBJ2-5; D gene unclear. The CDR3 is 16 amino acids. V was trimmed by 1 base and J by 1 base, leaving 13 bases between them. Germline CDR1 SEHNR, CDR2 FQNEAQ (reference sequence). The CDR3 is CASSLGGLAIQETQYF. In DNA, the CDR3 is TGTGCCAGCAGCTTAGGCGGCCTCGCGATCCAAGAGACCCAGTACTTC.

The rearrangement uses TRBV20-1 and TRBJ1-2, with D maybe TRBD1 (6 bases). V was pared by 6 bases and J by 2 bases, with 13 bases between. There are 13 residues in the CDR3. Germline lookup yields CDR1 DFQATT and CDR2 SNEGSKA (reference sequence). As DNA, the CDR3 is TGCAGTGCAAAAACAGGGAAAAACTATGGCTACACCTTC. It codes for CSAKTGKNYGYTF.

This clonotype was counted many times. The V and J genes are TRBV20-1 and TRBJ1-1; no reliable D call. The CDR3 length is 16 residues. Germline V gene sequence: CDR1 DFQATT, CDR2 SNEGSKA (reference sequence). Between the trimmed V and J ends, which lost 1 base and 4 bases, there was a span of 19 bases. The CDR3 sequence: CSARGAGGSVLTEAFF. DNA of the CDR3: TGCAGTGCTAGAGGGGCCGGCGGATCCGTTCTCACTGAAGCTTTCTTT.

Remarks on this clonotype: It may be a read error: a sequence one base away is much more abundant. The chain is built from TRBV12-5 and TRBJ1-4, with TRBD1 identical over 9 bases. V shed 8 bases and J 7 bases; nucleotides not matched to a gene: 20. Per germline, CDR1 LGHNT and CDR2 FRNRAP. This CDR3 comprises 18 residues. The CDR3 protein is CASSSGQGGLRRLEKLFF. The CDR3 DNA reads as TGTGCTAGTAGTTCGGGACAGGGAGGGCTACGTCGGCTTGAAAAACTGTTTTTT.

On this clonotype: A single base separates this from a much larger clone, so it may be a read error. The chain combines TRBV7-2 with TRBJ2-5, with TRBD2 matching over 8 bases. Germline values: CDR1 SGHTA, CDR2 FQGNSA. The CDR3 covers 16 residues. CDR3 DNA sequence: TGTGCCAGCAGCCCGACTAGCGCGTTAGATGGTTGGACCCGGTACTTC. Its protein is CASSPTSALDGWTRYF.

Many counts were recorded for this clonotype. This rearrangement joins TRBV5-1 to TRBJ1-5, with D unresolved. The CDR3 length is 16 residues. Trimming shortened V by 3 bases and J by 2 bases, and 15 bases separated the two germline ends. Per germline, CDR1 SGHRS and CDR2 YFSETQ. The CDR3 sequence is CASSYDGEDGNQPQHF. CDR3 nucleotide sequence: TGCGCCAGCAGCTATGATGGGGAGGATGGCAATCAGCCCCAGCATTTT.

At least ten counts were recorded for this clonotype. The rearrangement joins TRBV11-1 to TRBJ1-4; D not certain. CDR3 length equals 15 residues. Germline V gene sequence: CDR1 SGHAT, CDR2 FQDESV (reference sequence). The V end lost 5 bases, the J end lost 0 bases, and 10 bases lay between the germline ends. The CDR3 sequence is CASSPTTTTNEKLFF. The DNA for the CDR3 is TGTGCCAGCAGCCCTACCACAACAACTAATGAAAAACTGTTTTTT.